This T cell receptor beta chain was sequenced in a study of cytomegalovirus exposure and HLA in healthy donors. Study-level information: Around 77 million unique TCRs from HLA-typed donors made up an early data release. Study findings and constraints: Within a later analysis, the majority of CMV-associated TCR beta chains appeared HLA-restricted.

The PCR had 60 Vbeta and 13 Jbeta primers. The method was immunoSEQ multiplex PCR; TCRdb's version includes in-frame clones alone and lacks a portion of them. The sample consists of some 130,000 clones, just under 80% of them appearing once. Details on this clone: Its antigen remains unidentified.

The germline CDR1 and CDR2 sequences are LGHNA and YSLEER. Germline trimming cut 2 bases from V and 4 bases from J; bases unmatched to any gene: 6. The CDR3 totals 15 residues. What was sequenced was PBMCs. The clonotype comes from a man aged 25-45 years in good health. The chain couples TRBV4-3 to TRBJ1-2, with 8 nucleotides matching TRBD1. The CDR3, as DNA: TGCGCCAGCAGCCAAAGCCGGACAGGGTCCTATGGCTACACCTTC. It encodes CASSQSRTGSYGYTF.